These T cell receptor beta chains were read from a single sample in a study of blood T cell repertoires in COVID-19. Assay: immunoSEQ multiplex PCR; the TCRdb copy retains only in-frame clones and omits some. The table shows 140,000 or so clones, with around three quarters occurring only once. Material for sequencing was peripheral blood. The receptors shown here come from a man aged 50-60 years with active or convalescent COVID-19. Both conserved end residues are part of each CDR3. The D gene is left open where the match is weak. Some rows have no size entry. The others give once, few or many, or a class for an expanded clone.

clone size: NA; V gene: TRBV5-1; D gene: TRBD1; J gene: TRBJ2-1; CDR3 DNA: TGCGCCAGCAGCTTGGAGGGGGCATCGCACAATGAGCAGTTCTTC; CDR3 protein: CASSLEGASHNEQFF
clone size: NA; V gene: TRBV12-3/TRBV12-4; D gene: NA; J gene: TRBJ2-1; CDR3 DNA: TGTGCCAGCAGTCCGTTCGAAGGGGTAGAGCAGTTCTTC; CDR3 protein: CASSPFEGVEQFF
clone size: NA; V gene: TRBV27; D gene: NA; J gene: TRBJ1-2; CDR3 DNA: TGTGCCAGCAGTTTCTTCGGGGGCTATGGCTACACCTTC; CDR3 protein: CASSFFGGYGYTF
clone size: NA; V gene: TRBV7-8; D gene: TRBD2; J gene: TRBJ2-3; CDR3 DNA: TGTGCCAGCAGCTTAACCGGCGGGGGGGATACGCAGTATTTT; CDR3 protein: CASSLTGGGDTQYF
clone size: few; V gene: TRBV6-6; D gene: NA; J gene: TRBJ2-2; CDR3 DNA: TGTGCCAGCACTTTCTCGAACACCGGGGAGCTGTTTTTT; CDR3 protein: CASTFSNTGELFF
clone size: NA; V gene: TRBV11-3; D gene: NA; J gene: TRBJ2-7; CDR3 DNA: TGTGCCAGCAGCGACAGAAAATCCTACGAGCAGTACTTC; CDR3 protein: CASSDRKSYEQYF
clone size: NA; V gene: TRBV14; D gene: NA; J gene: TRBJ2-5; CDR3 DNA: TGTGCCAGCAGCCAACGGTCGGCAGGGTGGATGGAGACCCAGTACTTC; CDR3 protein: CASSQRSAGWMETQYF
clone size: NA; V gene: TRBV10-3; D gene: TRBD2; J gene: TRBJ2-2; CDR3 DNA: TGTGCCATCAGTGGGGGACTAGCGGGAGGGCCAGGCGGGGAGCTGTTTTTT; CDR3 protein: CAISGGLAGGPGGELFF
clone size: NA; V gene: TRBV5-6; D gene: TRBD2; J gene: TRBJ2-1; CDR3 DNA: TGTGCCAGCAGCCCTAGCGGGATCTCCTACAATGAGCAGTTCTTC; CDR3 protein: CASSPSGISYNEQFF
clone size: NA; V gene: TRBV7-2; D gene: TRBD1; J gene: TRBJ2-7; CDR3 DNA: TGTGCCAGCAGCTCGGGGACAGGGAGAGAGCAGTACTTC; CDR3 protein: CASSSGTGREQYF
clone size: once; V gene: TRBV19; D gene: TRBD1; J gene: TRBJ2-2; CDR3 DNA: TGTGCCAGTAGTAACCGACAGGGGAAGGGAAACACCGGGGAGCTGTTTTTT; CDR3 protein: CASSNRQGKGNTGELFF
clone size: NA; V gene: TRBV7-9; D gene: NA; J gene: TRBJ1-5; CDR3 DNA: TGTGCCAGCAGCTTGGGTAATACAGGGAATAGCAATCAGCCCCAGCATTTT; CDR3 protein: CASSLGNTGNSNQPQHF
clone size: NA; V gene: TRBV28; D gene: TRBD1; J gene: TRBJ2-7; CDR3 DNA: TGTGCCAGCAGCTACGACGGGACAGACCCACAAGGGACACTCGACGAGCAGTACTTC; CDR3 protein: CASSYDGTDPQGTLDEQYF
clone size: NA; V gene: TRBV28; D gene: TRBD2; J gene: TRBJ2-7; CDR3 DNA: TGTGCCAGCAGTTCCCACCCCCTAGCGGGAGGGTACGACGAGCAGTACTTC; CDR3 protein: CASSSHPLAGGYDEQYF
clone size: few; V gene: TRBV27; D gene: NA; J gene: TRBJ1-5; CDR3 DNA: TGTGCCAGCAGTTTCAACAGTAATCAGCCCCAGCATTTT; CDR3 protein: CASSFNSNQPQHF
clone size: NA; V gene: TRBV12-3/TRBV12-4; D gene: NA; J gene: TRBJ2-7; CDR3 DNA: TGTGCCAGCAGATTGGAGCTTTCCTACGAGCAGTACTTC; CDR3 protein: CASRLELSYEQYF
clone size: NA; V gene: TRBV28; D gene: NA; J gene: TRBJ1-1; CDR3 DNA: TGTGCCAGCACCTTACCCAGGGTGAACACTGAAGCTTTCTTT; CDR3 protein: CASTLPRVNTEAFF
clone size: NA; V gene: TRBV12-5; D gene: TRBD1; J gene: TRBJ2-1; CDR3 DNA: TGTGCTAGTGGTTTGGAACAGGGGGTGGCCTACAATGAGCAGTTCTTC; CDR3 protein: CASGLEQGVAYNEQFF
clone size: once; V gene: TRBV7-9; D gene: NA; J gene: TRBJ2-7; CDR3 DNA: TGTGCCAGCAGCCCGGGTGTGGGGGCCGAGCAGTACTTC; CDR3 protein: CASSPGVGAEQYF
clone size: NA; V gene: TRBV6-5; D gene: NA; J gene: TRBJ2-2; CDR3 DNA: TGTGCCAGCAGTTACTCGTTAAGGGGGTCTACCGGGGAGCTGTTTTTT; CDR3 protein: CASSYSLRGSTGELFF
clone size: NA; V gene: TRBV2; D gene: TRBD1; J gene: TRBJ2-7; CDR3 DNA: TGTGCCAGCAGTGAACCGGGACAGGGGTTCTACGAGCAGTACTTC; CDR3 protein: CASSEPGQGFYEQYF
clone size: NA; V gene: TRBV4-2; D gene: TRBD2; J gene: TRBJ2-7; CDR3 DNA: TGTGCCAGCAGCCAAGAGCGGGAGGGGGCCGAGCAGTACTTC; CDR3 protein: CASSQEREGAEQYF
clone size: NA; V gene: TRBV9; D gene: NA; J gene: TRBJ2-1; CDR3 DNA: TGTGCCAGCAGCCCCCGACTGGCAGCCCAACCTGAGCAGTTCTTC; CDR3 protein: CASSPRLAAQPEQFF
clone size: NA; V gene: TRBV30; D gene: NA; J gene: TRBJ1-6; CDR3 DNA: TGTGCCTGGAGGGGCCAGGGGAATTCACCCCTCCACTTT; CDR3 protein: CAWRGQGNSPLHF